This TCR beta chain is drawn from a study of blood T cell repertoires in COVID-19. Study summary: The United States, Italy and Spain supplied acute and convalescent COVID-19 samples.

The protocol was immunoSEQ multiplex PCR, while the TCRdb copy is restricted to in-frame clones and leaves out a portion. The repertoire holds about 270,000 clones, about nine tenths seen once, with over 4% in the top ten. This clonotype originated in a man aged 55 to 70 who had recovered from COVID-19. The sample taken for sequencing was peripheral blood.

In nucleotides, the CDR3 is TGTGCCAGCAGCGTAGATTCGGGACAGGTTACTTATGGCTACACCTTC. Its translation: CASSVDSGQVTYGYTF. The chain links TRBV9 to TRBJ1-2, with TRBD1 matching over 8 bases. Germline V gives CDR1 SGDLS, CDR2 YYNGEE. V was clipped by 0 bases and J by 5 bases; unmatched bases: 9. The CDR3 loop spans 16 amino acids. Complete variable domain (other parts from reference TRBV9 and TRBJ1-2): DSGVTQTPKHLITATGQRVTLRCSPRSGDLSVYWYQQSLDQGLQFLIQYYNGEERAKGNILERFSAQQFPDLHSELNLSSLELGDSALYFCASSVDSGQVTYGYTFGSGTRLTVV.